This TCR beta chain was recovered during a study of Graves' ophthalmopathy and Graves' hyperthyroidism. Amplification targeted the TCR beta CDR3 regions, with RNA transcripts as the source material. The workflow started with a first-round RT-PCR run with HTBI primers and then moved on to a second-round multiplex PCR. TCRdb independently ran MiXCR on the multiplex PCR reads; one entry per CDR3 protein. The sample lists 200,000 to 250,000 distinct CDR3 sequences; under 25% were seen once. Findings and limits, study-wide: A 13-signature model separated ophthalmopathy from stable hyperthyroidism, reaching around 89% sensitivity and almost 82% specificity cross-validated.

This clonotype was observed at least ten times. Its antigen is not identified. Uncontrolled infections, other autoimmune diseases, pregnancy or lactation barred patients from enrollment. PBMCs came from less than 12 ml of fresh peripheral blood. The specimen was peripheral blood. The TCR was taken from a woman between 50 and 59 years old with Graves' ophthalmopathy.

CDR3 in amino acids: CASSQKMNTEAFF. CDR3 nucleotide sequence: TGTGCCAGCAGCCAGAAGATGAACACTGAAGCTTTCTTT. V and J are TRBV14 and TRBJ1-1; unclear D gene. Germline V gene lookup returns CDR1 SGHDN and CDR2 FVKESK. V lost 3 bases, J lost 0 bases, and 5 bases lay in between. This CDR3 contains 13 residues.